This is a list of T cell receptor beta chains from one sample in a study of blood T cell repertoires in COVID-19. TCRdb keeps only in-frame clones here, not all; method: immunoSEQ multiplex PCR. In the table there are some 200,000 clones, 75% to 90% of which are singletons. The sample consisted of peripheral blood. These receptors were taken from a woman in her thirties or forties with acute or convalescent COVID-19. The CDR3 runs from the conserved cysteine through the conserved F or W. Each record gives: clone size, V gene, CDR3 length, J gene, D gene, CDR3 DNA, CDR3 protein. The D gene is left open where the match is weak. Clone size appears in some rows only: once, few, many, or a class for an expanded clone.

-,TRBV20-1,11,TRBJ2-1,-,TGCAGTGCTGAACAGGTAGATGAGCAGTTCTTC,CSAEQVDEQFF
-,TRBV19,15,TRBJ1-5,-,TGTGCCAGTAGTATAGGCCGAGTGACAAATCAGCCCCAGCATTTT,CASSIGRVTNQPQHF
-,TRBV28,15,TRBJ2-2,-,TGTGCCAGCACTAAGAGACAGGGAGGCACCGGGGAGCTGTTTTTT,CASTKRQGGTGELFF
-,TRBV19,16,TRBJ1-6,TRBD1,TGTGCCAGTAGTATTCGCGCCGGGACAGGGGGCGAACCCCTCCACTTT,CASSIRAGTGGEPLHF
-,TRBV11-2,14,TRBJ2-1,TRBD2,TGTGCCAGCAGCTCCCTTGGGACTAGCAATGAGCAGTTCTTC,CASSSLGTSNEQFF
once,TRBV19,14,TRBJ1-5,-,TGTGCCAGTAGTGCCACAGGTACCAATCAGCCCCAGCATTTT,CASSATGTNQPQHF
-,TRBV5-1,14,TRBJ2-5,TRBD1,TGCGCCAGCAGCGGCCGGGACAGGGGGGAGACCCAGTACTTC,CASSGRDRGETQYF
-,TRBV2,14,TRBJ2-5,TRBD1,TGTGCCAGCAGCGAAAACAGGGGGACGGAGACCCAGTACTTC,CASSENRGTETQYF
-,TRBV27,16,TRBJ1-5,TRBD1,TGTGCCAGCAGCTACGACGGTAATGTAGGGGGCGGGCCCCAGCATTTT,CASSYDGNVGGGPQHF
-,TRBV4-1,16,TRBJ2-2,-,TGCGCCAGCAGCCAAGGTTCCAGGGCGAACACCGGGGAGCTGTTTTTT,CASSQGSRANTGELFF
once,TRBV3-1/TRBV3-2,12,TRBJ1-1,-,TGTGCCAGCAGGAAGACTAACACTGAAGCTTTCTTT,CASRKTNTEAFF
-,TRBV5-4,16,TRBJ2-3,TRBD2,TGTGCCAGCAGCTTGTGGCTAGCGGGAGTGTCAGATACGCAGTATTTT,CASSLWLAGVSDTQYF
-,TRBV29-1,12,TRBJ1-2,-,TGCAGCGTTGCTGCAGGTCTGAGTGGCTACACCTTC,CSVAAGLSGYTF
once,TRBV4-1,17,TRBJ2-7,-,TGCGCCAGCAGCCAAGTGTTCGGGGCAGGGACATCCTACGAGCAGTACTTC,CASSQVFGAGTSYEQYF
-,TRBV4-1,13,TRBJ2-5,-,TGCGCCAGCAGCCATCCAAGGGGGGAGACCCAGTACTTC,CASSHPRGETQYF
-,TRBV21-1,15,TRBJ2-1,-,TGTGCCAGCAGACGGGACAGGGGCACTTACAATGAGCAGTTCTTC,CASRRDRGTYNEQFF
-,TRBV5-1,15,TRBJ1-4,TRBD1,TGCGCCAGCAGCATGCGGTCGGGACAGGATCGAAAACTGTTTTTT,CASSMRSGQDRKLFF
-,TRBV29-1,13,TRBJ1-3,-,TGCAGCGTCGTACAGCACTCTGGAAACACCATATATTTT,CSVVQHSGNTIYF
-,TRBV3-1/TRBV3-2,20,TRBJ2-6,TRBD2,TGTGCCAGCAGCCAAGTGGGACTAGCGGGGGGCCCACCTGGGGCCAACGTCCTGACTTTC,CASSQVGLAGGPPGANVLTF
once,TRBV7-3,13,TRBJ1-1,-,TGTGCCAGCAGGCAGGGGATAAACACTGAAGCTTTCTTT,CASRQGINTEAFF
once,TRBV5-1,14,TRBJ2-7,-,TGCGCCAGCAGCTTAGAGAAGACAGAATACGAGCAGTACTTC,CASSLEKTEYEQYF
-,TRBV24-1,16,TRBJ2-2,-,TGTGCCACCAGTGATCAGAACGGGGGACACACCGGGGAGCTGTTTTTT,CATSDQNGGHTGELFF
-,TRBV9,14,TRBJ2-1,TRBD2,TGTGCCAGCAGCGCCGGGGGGGATGTCAATGAGCAGTTCTTC,CASSAGGDVNEQFF
-,TRBV5-1,14,TRBJ1-6,-,TGCGCCAGCAGGGGAGAAGGGGGAAATTCACCCCTCCACTTT,CASRGEGGNSPLHF
once,TRBV6-5,14,TRBJ2-1,-,TGTGCCAGCAGTTCCCACCCAGGGGAAAATGAGCAGTTCTTC,CASSSHPGENEQFF
-,TRBV19,13,TRBJ1-1,-,TGTGCCAGTAGTATTGGGGGGGACACTGAAGCTTTCTTT,CASSIGGDTEAFF
-,TRBV5-5,16,TRBJ2-2,TRBD1,TGTGCCAGCAGCTTGTTCGGACAGGGCGGATTCGGGGAGCTGTTTTTT,CASSLFGQGGFGELFF
-,TRBV5-8,15,TRBJ1-4,-,TGTGCCAGCAGCTTCGGTCAGGGCCTATATGAAAAACTGTTTTTT,CASSFGQGLYEKLFF
-,TRBV11-3,18,TRBJ2-1,TRBD2,TGTGCCAGCAGCTTAACCACGCTAAAAGCGGGGGGGCCCGATGAGCAGTTCTTC,CASSLTTLKAGGPDEQFF
few,TRBV5-6,18,TRBJ1-6,TRBD1,TGTGCCAGCAACCCCGGGACAGGGCCGAGCTCCTATAATTCACCCCTCCACTTT,CASNPGTGPSSYNSPLHF
-,TRBV18,13,TRBJ2-1,-,TGTGCCAGCTCCCCGGGGACTTCCGGAGAGCAGTTCTTC,CASSPGTSGEQFF